This TCR beta chain was retrieved from a study of blood T cells in healthy people across ages. Notes on the study in general: Diversity was estimated from one million T cells, and these estimates were considered underestimates.

Germline V gives CDR1 PRHDT, CDR2 FYEKMQ (reference sequence). This CDR3 has 14 residues. V was trimmed by 3 bases and J by 0 bases, leaving 8 bases between them. Note on this clonotype: Its antigen remains unknown.

Next came a second PCR, run for about 7 to 12 cycles, which used a sample-barcoded 5' primer along with a J-beta primer mix. Each CDR3 protein gets one entry after TCRdb re-called the 5' RACE reads with MiXCR. This sample carries about 760,000 distinct CDR3 sequences, around three fifths of them seen once, and the ten largest clones take roughly 25%. The clonotype originates from a man aged 40-49 years in good health. The rearrangement links TRBV13 to TRBJ1-1; tentatively, D is TRBD1 (5 bases). The source material was blood. CDR3 in DNA: TGTGCCAGCAGCTTTGGACACGTGAACACTGAAGCTTTCTTT. Its translation: CASSFGHVNTEAFF.